Listed below are T cell receptor beta chains from one sample, sequenced in a study of blood T cell repertoires in COVID-19. Measured with immunoSEQ multiplex PCR; TCRdb has only the in-frame clones, and not every one. The sample shows 200,000 to 250,000 clones, roughly four fifths of them seen only once. The specimen was peripheral blood. These receptors all stem from a woman aged 80 or older with COVID-19, enrolled during active disease. Each CDR3 is given with its conserved first and last residue. A D gene is named only where the DNA matches it firmly. Part of the rows lack a size; the others show once, few, many or a class for expanded clones.

j_gene: TRBJ1-3; abundance: NA; v_gene: TRBV9; d_gene: TRBD1; CDR3nt: TGTGCCAGCAGCGCCACCGGGACAGGAGAGGAGACCATATATTTT; CDR3aa: CASSATGTGEETIYF
j_gene: TRBJ1-6; abundance: NA; v_gene: TRBV19; d_gene: NA; CDR3nt: TGTGCCAGTACCCTTCGGGGGGGCTCACCCCTCCACTTT; CDR3aa: CASTLRGGSPLHF
j_gene: TRBJ2-2; abundance: NA; v_gene: TRBV11-2; d_gene: NA; CDR3nt: TGTGCCAGCCTCAACACCGGGGAGCTGTTTTTT; CDR3aa: CASLNTGELFF
j_gene: TRBJ2-2; abundance: NA; v_gene: TRBV4-1; d_gene: NA; CDR3nt: TGCGCCAGCAGCCAACCTAAGAACTTCGCGAACACCGGGGAGCTGTTTTTT; CDR3aa: CASSQPKNFANTGELFF
j_gene: TRBJ1-5; abundance: NA; v_gene: TRBV28; d_gene: NA; CDR3nt: TGTGCCAGCAGTACTGTGACAGGCCATCAGCCCCAGCATTTT; CDR3aa: CASSTVTGHQPQHF
j_gene: TRBJ2-3; abundance: NA; v_gene: TRBV18; d_gene: NA; CDR3nt: TGTGCCAGCTCACCAGGGACTCACACAGATACGCAGTATTTT; CDR3aa: CASSPGTHTDTQYF
j_gene: TRBJ1-2; abundance: NA; v_gene: TRBV9; d_gene: TRBD1; CDR3nt: TGTGCCAGCAGCAGCGGACAGGGGGCCAGTGGCTACACCTTC; CDR3aa: CASSSGQGASGYTF
j_gene: TRBJ2-7; abundance: NA; v_gene: TRBV9; d_gene: NA; CDR3nt: TGTGCCAGCAGCCCTCAAGGGGGGGGACAAAGTCTCTCCTACGAGCAGTACTTC; CDR3aa: CASSPQGGGQSLSYEQYF
j_gene: TRBJ2-7; abundance: NA; v_gene: TRBV12-3/TRBV12-4; d_gene: TRBD2; CDR3nt: TGTGCCAGCACCGGGGGGAGGGGGCAGTACTTC; CDR3aa: CASTGGRGQYF
j_gene: TRBJ1-2; abundance: NA; v_gene: TRBV18; d_gene: TRBD1; CDR3nt: TGTGCCAGCTCACCTGGAGACAGGGGGCTTGATGGCTACACCTTC; CDR3aa: CASSPGDRGLDGYTF
j_gene: TRBJ2-1; abundance: NA; v_gene: TRBV9; d_gene: TRBD2; CDR3nt: TGTGCCAGCAGCCCAATAACCGGGACTAGCGGCTACAATGAGCAGTTCTTC; CDR3aa: CASSPITGTSGYNEQFF
j_gene: TRBJ2-5; abundance: NA; v_gene: TRBV4-2; d_gene: TRBD2; CDR3nt: TGTGCCAGCAGCCTCCCGGGACTAGAAGAGACCCAGTACTTC; CDR3aa: CASSLPGLEETQYF
j_gene: TRBJ1-2; abundance: once; v_gene: TRBV6-1; d_gene: NA; CDR3nt: TGTGCCAGCAGTGAGCCCTCTCTGGACAGCTATGGCTACACCTTC; CDR3aa: CASSEPSLDSYGYTF
j_gene: TRBJ2-7; abundance: few; v_gene: TRBV5-1; d_gene: NA; CDR3nt: TGCGCCAGCAGCTTAAGGCTAGAAGACGAGCAGTACTTC; CDR3aa: CASSLRLEDEQYF
j_gene: TRBJ2-3; abundance: NA; v_gene: TRBV25-1; d_gene: TRBD2; CDR3nt: TGTGCCAGCAAACGGGAGGGGGCAGATACGCAGTATTTT; CDR3aa: CASKREGADTQYF
j_gene: TRBJ2-5; abundance: NA; v_gene: TRBV7-6; d_gene: NA; CDR3nt: TGTGCCAGCAGCTTAACACTAGCCCAGACCCAGTACTTC; CDR3aa: CASSLTLAQTQYF
j_gene: TRBJ2-7; abundance: NA; v_gene: TRBV12-3/TRBV12-4; d_gene: NA; CDR3nt: TGTGCCCCCGGTTGCGAGCAGTACTTC; CDR3aa: CAPGCEQYF
j_gene: TRBJ2-1; abundance: NA; v_gene: TRBV5-1; d_gene: TRBD1; CDR3nt: TGCGCCAGCAGCCGGGACAGTCGTACCTACAATGAGCAGTTCTTC; CDR3aa: CASSRDSRTYNEQFF
j_gene: TRBJ1-2; abundance: NA; v_gene: TRBV12-2; d_gene: NA; CDR3nt: TGTGCAAGTCGCTTAAGCTGCAACTATGGCTACACCTTC; CDR3aa: CASRLSCNYGYTF
j_gene: TRBJ2-1; abundance: NA; v_gene: TRBV27; d_gene: NA; CDR3nt: TGTGCCAGCAGTCCCGGCGGAAGCCTCTACAATGAGCAGTTCTTC; CDR3aa: CASSPGGSLYNEQFF
j_gene: TRBJ1-6; abundance: NA; v_gene: TRBV25-1; d_gene: TRBD1; CDR3nt: TGTGCCAGCAGGCAGACAGGGGGAAATTCACCCCTCCACTTT; CDR3aa: CASRQTGGNSPLHF
j_gene: TRBJ1-1; abundance: NA; v_gene: TRBV3-1/TRBV3-2; d_gene: TRBD1; CDR3nt: TGTGCCAGCGCTTGGGGACAGGGGAACACTGAAGCTTTCTTT; CDR3aa: CASAWGQGNTEAFF
j_gene: TRBJ2-7; abundance: few; v_gene: TRBV5-5; d_gene: TRBD2; CDR3nt: TGTGCCAGCAGCCTTATGACTAGCGGAGGTGAGCAGTACTTC; CDR3aa: CASSLMTSGGEQYF
j_gene: TRBJ1-4; abundance: NA; v_gene: TRBV18; d_gene: TRBD1; CDR3nt: TGTGCCAGCTCACCCCCGGGACAGATGGGTGAAAAACTGTTTTTT; CDR3aa: CASSPPGQMGEKLFF
j_gene: TRBJ1-4; abundance: NA; v_gene: TRBV10-1; d_gene: NA; CDR3nt: TGCGCCAGCAGTGAGTCCCCGGGTGAAAAACTGTTTTTT; CDR3aa: CASSESPGEKLFF
j_gene: TRBJ1-1; abundance: few; v_gene: TRBV7-8; d_gene: NA; CDR3nt: TGTGCCAGCAGCTTAGGGGGGGGAAACACTGAAGCTTTCTTT; CDR3aa: CASSLGGGNTEAFF
j_gene: TRBJ1-2; abundance: NA; v_gene: TRBV19; d_gene: NA; CDR3nt: TGTGCCAGTAGTATCCAGGGCATGGGCTACACCTTC; CDR3aa: CASSIQGMGYTF
j_gene: TRBJ2-7; abundance: NA; v_gene: TRBV5-1; d_gene: TRBD1; CDR3nt: TGCGCCAGCAGCCTCGGACAGGGCCCGACGGAGCAGTACTTC; CDR3aa: CASSLGQGPTEQYF
j_gene: TRBJ1-1; abundance: NA; v_gene: TRBV2; d_gene: TRBD1; CDR3nt: TGTGCCAGCAGTGGACAGGGGAGAACTGAAGCTTTCTTT; CDR3aa: CASSGQGRTEAFF
j_gene: TRBJ1-2; abundance: NA; v_gene: TRBV7-2; d_gene: TRBD1; CDR3nt: TGTGCCAGCAGCTCCGACAGGGGCGGGGGCTACACCTTC; CDR3aa: CASSSDRGGGYTF
j_gene: TRBJ2-7; abundance: NA; v_gene: TRBV12-3/TRBV12-4; d_gene: NA; CDR3nt: TGTGCCAGCAGTTTGTACAACGAGCAGTACTTC; CDR3aa: CASSLYNEQYF
j_gene: TRBJ2-2; abundance: NA; v_gene: TRBV6-1; d_gene: NA; CDR3nt: TGTGCCAGCAGTGAACTAAGAGGGGGGGTACCCCAAGGGGAGCTGTTTTTT; CDR3aa: CASSELRGGVPQGELFF
j_gene: TRBJ2-1; abundance: NA; v_gene: TRBV7-9; d_gene: TRBD1; CDR3nt: TGTGCCAGCAGCTTAGGGACAGGGATGGGCAATGAGCAGTTCTTC; CDR3aa: CASSLGTGMGNEQFF
j_gene: TRBJ2-3; abundance: NA; v_gene: TRBV24-1; d_gene: NA; CDR3nt: TGTGCCACCAGTGATTCTGCCTGGGATGGGGGGACAGATACGCAGTATTTT; CDR3aa: CATSDSAWDGGTDTQYF
j_gene: TRBJ1-1; abundance: NA; v_gene: TRBV3-1/TRBV3-2; d_gene: TRBD1; CDR3nt: TGTGCCAGCAGCCGGCAGGGGGTCGTCGACGGCACTGAAGCTTTCTTT; CDR3aa: CASSRQGVVDGTEAFF
j_gene: TRBJ1-3; abundance: NA; v_gene: TRBV19; d_gene: TRBD1; CDR3nt: TGTGCCACCCGGGACAGGGGTGGAAACACCATATATTTT; CDR3aa: CATRDRGGNTIYF
j_gene: TRBJ1-1; abundance: NA; v_gene: TRBV18; d_gene: TRBD1; CDR3nt: TGTGCCAGCTCACCGCAGGGGGCCGTCACTGAAGCTTTCTTT; CDR3aa: CASSPQGAVTEAFF
j_gene: TRBJ2-6; abundance: NA; v_gene: TRBV21-1; d_gene: NA; CDR3nt: TGTGCCAGCAGCAAAGTACCGGGGGCTGGGGCCAACGTCCTGACTTTC; CDR3aa: CASSKVPGAGANVLTF
j_gene: TRBJ1-1; abundance: NA; v_gene: TRBV5-4; d_gene: TRBD1; CDR3nt: TGTGCCAGCAGCTTACCGGGACAGAAGGACACTGAAGCTTTCTTT; CDR3aa: CASSLPGQKDTEAFF
j_gene: TRBJ1-1; abundance: once; v_gene: TRBV10-3; d_gene: NA; CDR3nt: TGTGCCATCGCCCCTTCGGGGTACACTGAAGCTTTCTTT; CDR3aa: CAIAPSGYTEAFF
j_gene: TRBJ2-3; abundance: NA; v_gene: TRBV19; d_gene: TRBD2; CDR3nt: TGTGCCAGTAATCCACTAGCGGGGGGCCCGGATACGCAGTATTTT; CDR3aa: CASNPLAGGPDTQYF
j_gene: TRBJ2-3; abundance: NA; v_gene: TRBV5-1; d_gene: NA; CDR3nt: TGCGCCAGCAGCTTACAGCGGCCCCAGGAGGATACGCAGTATTTT; CDR3aa: CASSLQRPQEDTQYF
j_gene: TRBJ1-2; abundance: NA; v_gene: TRBV19; d_gene: TRBD1; CDR3nt: TGTGCCAGTACCCCGGGACAGGGGCAAATCTATGGCTACACCTTC; CDR3aa: CASTPGQGQIYGYTF
j_gene: TRBJ1-2; abundance: once; v_gene: TRBV28; d_gene: NA; CDR3nt: TGTGCCAGCAGCTATCCCGGCAGGGCAAATGGCTACACCTTC; CDR3aa: CASSYPGRANGYTF
j_gene: TRBJ1-5; abundance: NA; v_gene: TRBV5-6; d_gene: TRBD1; CDR3nt: TGTGCCAGCAGTTGGAGACAGGGCGGTACCCAGCATTTT; CDR3aa: CASSWRQGGTQHF
j_gene: TRBJ1-4; abundance: once; v_gene: TRBV18; d_gene: TRBD1; CDR3nt: TGTGCCAGCTTACGAGACAGGGGGCATCGTGAAAAACTGTTTTTT; CDR3aa: CASLRDRGHREKLFF
j_gene: TRBJ1-1; abundance: NA; v_gene: TRBV4-2; d_gene: NA; CDR3nt: TGTGCCAGCAGCCAACTTGAGAGAGGAATTGAAGCTTTCTTT; CDR3aa: CASSQLERGIEAFF
j_gene: TRBJ2-7; abundance: NA; v_gene: TRBV24-1; d_gene: NA; CDR3nt: TGTGCCACCAGTGACTCAACGGGGGTGCAGTACTTC; CDR3aa: CATSDSTGVQYF
j_gene: TRBJ2-3; abundance: NA; v_gene: TRBV7-8; d_gene: TRBD2; CDR3nt: TGTGCCAGCAGCTTAGGGGGACGACTAGCGGGAAATGAGTATTTT; CDR3aa: CASSLGGRLAGNEYF
j_gene: TRBJ2-5; abundance: NA; v_gene: TRBV3-1/TRBV3-2; d_gene: NA; CDR3nt: TGTGCCAGCAGCCAGGTCCAGGAGACCCAGTACTTC; CDR3aa: CASSQVQETQYF
j_gene: TRBJ2-5; abundance: once; v_gene: TRBV5-1; d_gene: NA; CDR3nt: TGCGCCAGCAGCTTGGCCGCGGGCCCGGTGGAGACCCAGTACTTC; CDR3aa: CASSLAAGPVETQYF
j_gene: TRBJ2-1; abundance: NA; v_gene: TRBV7-9; d_gene: TRBD2; CDR3nt: TGTGCCAGCAGCTTAGCAGCGGGGGGCCATGAGCAGTTCTTC; CDR3aa: CASSLAAGGHEQFF
j_gene: TRBJ1-6; abundance: once; v_gene: TRBV7-9; d_gene: NA; CDR3nt: TGTGCCAGCAGCCCAGGGCCTTCCAATTCACCCCTCCACTTT; CDR3aa: CASSPGPSNSPLHF
j_gene: TRBJ1-2; abundance: few; v_gene: TRBV19; d_gene: TRBD1; CDR3nt: TGTGCCAGTAGTATACAGGGGGCAATCTATGGCTACACCTTC; CDR3aa: CASSIQGAIYGYTF
j_gene: TRBJ2-1; abundance: NA; v_gene: TRBV5-1; d_gene: TRBD2; CDR3nt: TGCGCCAGCAGCTCCGGGAGGACGGCGGAAATACCTGCCTACAATGAGCAGTTCTTC; CDR3aa: CASSSGRTAEIPAYNEQFF
j_gene: TRBJ2-5; abundance: NA; v_gene: TRBV12-3/TRBV12-4; d_gene: NA; CDR3nt: TGTGCCAGCACCCCGGCAGGGATGGCGACCCAGTACTTC; CDR3aa: CASTPAGMATQYF
j_gene: TRBJ1-6; abundance: few; v_gene: TRBV6-6; d_gene: NA; CDR3nt: TGTGCCAGCACGCCTAGGGGGACGGCATGGATACCCCTCCACTTT; CDR3aa: CASTPRGTAWIPLHF
j_gene: TRBJ2-1; abundance: NA; v_gene: TRBV7-8; d_gene: TRBD2; CDR3nt: TGTGCCAGCAGCTTGGGACTAGCGGACGAGCAGTTCTTC; CDR3aa: CASSLGLADEQFF
j_gene: TRBJ1-5; abundance: NA; v_gene: TRBV28; d_gene: NA; CDR3nt: TGTGCCAGCAGTTTAATAGGGGGAGGCAATCAGCCCCAGCATTTT; CDR3aa: CASSLIGGGNQPQHF